This T cell receptor (beta chain) was found in a study of OX40 agonist ivuxolimab in advanced cancers. Study-wide context: The study enrolled dose-escalation patients with hepatocellular carcinoma, melanoma, renal cell or head and neck cancer. Broader study findings: The 0.1-3.0 mg/kg partial responders had among the lowest clonal expansion.

Sequencing used immunoSEQ multiplex PCR; TCRdb keeps in-frame clones, though not all of them. The sample consists of about 100,000 clones, 80% to 95% of them appearing once. The count of this clone is one. What it recognizes is unknown. Trimming cost V 8 bases and J 5 bases; bases outside gene matches: 10. The CDR3 contains 16 residues. Germline CDR1 and CDR2: MDHEN and SYDVKM. Sampling times: baseline, cycle 4 day 1, cycle 7 day 1. The sample here was CD4+ or CD8+ T cells sorted from blood, taken in a trial of the OX40 agonist ivuxolimab. The chain has TRBV28 and TRBJ2-2, with TRBD1 identical over 11 bases. This TCR was sampled from an adult with an advanced solid tumor such as melanoma, head and neck, liver or kidney cancer. In DNA form, the CDR3 reads TGTGCCAGCGGAGTTTTTGGGACAGGGGGTACCGGGGAGCTGTTTTTT. It translates to CASGVFGTGGTGELFF.